The 17 T cell receptor beta chains below come from one sample, sequenced in a study of cytomegalovirus exposure and HLA in healthy donors. The PCR had 60 Vbeta and 13 Jbeta primers. Clones were sequenced by immunoSEQ multiplex PCR, and TCRdb holds only the in-frame ones, with some missing. The profile covers roughly 140,000 clones, with about three fifths appearing a single time and around 7.1% taken by the ten largest. Sequencing input: PBMCs. These receptors were taken from a woman aged 60-70 years in good health and CMV-seropositive.

The rearrangement links TRBV19 to TRBJ2-7, with TRBD1 matching 7 bases. This CDR3 is 13 amino acids long. The ends lost 9 bases at V and 6 bases at J; junction bases unmatched: 11. CDR1 is LNHDA and CDR2 is SQIVND in the germline V gene (reference sequence). CDR3: CASQNRDSLEQYF. The CDR3 DNA sequence: TGTGCCAGCCAAAACCGGGACAGCCTCGAGCAGTACTTC.

The chain links TRBV4-2 to TRBJ2-2; 9 nucleotides align to TRBD1. Looked up from germline, CDR1 is LGHNA and CDR2 is YNFKEQ. V trimming: 1 base; J trimming: 4 bases; junction bases outside the gene matches: 4. The length of the CDR3 is 16 residues. The CDR3 DNA follows: TGTGCCAGCAGCCAAGTGACAGGGGGAGCCACCGGGGAGCTGTTTTTT. Amino acids: CASSQVTGGATGELFF.

The chain joins TRBV9 to TRBJ2-3; 11 bases map to TRBD2. Looked up from germline, CDR1 is SGDLS and CDR2 is YYNGEE. V shed 3 bases, J shed 1 base, and the junction held 10 bases outside the gene matches. This CDR3 has 18 amino acids. The CDR3 nucleotides read TGTGCCAGCAGCGGCAACGAGTTAGCGGGAGGGGGCACAGATACGCAGTATTTT. Protein: CASSGNELAGGGTDTQYF.

The gene calls are TRBV2 and TRBJ2-3; 10 bases are shared with TRBD2. The V gene end was trimmed by 8 bases and the J gene end by 0 bases; junction bases not matched to a gene: 5. The CDR3 is 15 amino acids. The germline gives CDR1 SNHLY, CDR2 FYNNEI. CDR3 nucleotide sequence: TGTGCCAGCTCCCGGACTAGCGGAAGCACAGATACGCAGTATTTT. It is translated as CASSRTSGSTDTQYF.

This clone was observed a handful of times. In DNA, the CDR3 is TGTGCCAGCACCACCTTGCGAGAGCAGTTCTTC. Translating gives CASTTLREQFF. The chain carries TRBV28 and TRBJ2-1; D not certain. The germline V gene has CDR1 MDHEN and CDR2 SYDVKM. Trimming removed 7 bases at V and 10 bases at J, with 11 bases between. This CDR3 is built from 11 residues.

This clone was counted between two and nine times. The chain uses TRBV5-6 and TRBJ2-7; 7 bases map to TRBD1. J lost 3 bases, V lost 1 base, and 4 bases had no gene match. CDR1 is SGHDT and CDR2 is YYEEEE in the germline V gene. The CDR3 is made up of 14 amino acids. The CDR3 spells CASSLPGQDYEQYF. CDR3 nucleotide sequence: TGTGCCAGCAGCTTGCCCGGACAGGACTACGAGCAGTACTTC.

The V gene is TRBV2, the J gene TRBJ2-2; 9 bases match TRBD1. This CDR3 region has 14 residues. Germline trimming cut 7 bases from V and 7 bases from J; bases unmatched to any gene: 7. Germline CDR1 reads SNHLY; CDR2 reads FYNNEI. The CDR3 DNA reads as TGTGCCAGCACCGAACAGGGGGCGGTCGGGGAGCTGTTTTTT. As protein: CASTEQGAVGELFF.

V gene TRBV29-1 combines with J gene TRBJ2-3; TRBD2 might be the D (5 bases). The CDR3 covers 13 residues. The germline CDR1 and CDR2 sequences are SQVTM and ANQGSEA. V lost 3 bases and J lost 1, with 8 bases in between. CDR3 bases: TGCAGCGTTGATGGTAGCGGCACAGATACGCAGTATTTT. Its protein is CSVDGSGTDTQYF.

The rearrangement joins TRBV18 to TRBJ2-1; D may be TRBD2 (5 bases). The CDR3 is made up of 14 amino acids. The germline V and J ends were trimmed by 4 bases and 3 bases, with 10 bases remaining between them. Germline V gene lookup returns CDR1 KGHSH and CDR2 LQKENI. For the CDR3, the DNA is TGTGCCAGCTCACGGGAGCGGCTCTACAATGAGCAGTTCTTC. Protein sequence: CASSRERLYNEQFF.

The rearrangement joins TRBV20-1 to TRBJ2-1; possible D gene TRBD2, 5 bases. The CDR3 spans 11 residues. V was cut by 4 bases and J by 6 bases, with 7 bases left in between. CDR1 is DFQATT and CDR2 is SNEGSKA in the germline V gene (reference sequence). CDR3 region: CSAKLVNEQFF. CDR3 sequence (DNA): TGCAGTGCTAAACTAGTCAATGAGCAGTTCTTC.

This clone was seen a handful of times. The chain couples TRBV2 to TRBJ1-1; D gene uncertain. V lost 5 bases to trimming and J lost 1 base, with 11 bases between them. Germline V lookup: CDR1 SNHLY, CDR2 FYNNEI. This CDR3 comprises 14 residues. Here the CDR3 DNA reads TGTGCCAGCAGTATTGTAACAGAGAACACTGAAGCTTTCTTT. Translation gives CASSIVTENTEAFF.

On this clone: A read error may account for a junction end that differs from germline. The rearrangement links TRBV18 to TRBJ2-2, with D tentatively TRBD1 (6 bases). The CDR3 spans 21 residues. Looked up from germline, CDR1 is KGHSH and CDR2 is LQKENI. Written as DNA, the CDR3 is TGTGCCAGCTCACCTCACTCAAGGACACAGGGTTTGCGTTTAGGACACCGGGGAGCTGTTTTT. It encodes CASSPHSRTQGLRLGHRGAVF.

The rearrangement joins TRBV5-4 to TRBJ2-3; TRBD2 matches at 15 bases. The CDR3 covers 16 residues. The germline V gene encodes CDR1 SGHNT and CDR2 YYREEE (reference sequence). V lost 5 bases to trimming and J lost 5 bases; unmatched junction nucleotides: 6. CDR3 sequence reads: CASRAGLAGGRDTQYF. In DNA, the CDR3 is TGTGCCAGCAGGGCCGGACTAGCGGGAGGGCGAGATACGCAGTATTTT. The full variable domain, with the rest looked up from reference TRBV5-4 and TRBJ2-3, is ETGVTQSPTHLIKTRGQQVTLRCSSQSGHNTVSWYQQALGQGPQFIFQYYREEENGRGNFPPRFSGLQFPNYSSELNVNALELDDSALYLCASRAGLAGGRDTQYFGPGTRLTVL.

The chain couples TRBV28 to TRBJ1-5; 9 bases fit TRBD1. Trimming removed 6 bases from V and 7 bases from J; junction bases left unmatched: 10. The CDR3 totals 15 residues. In germline, CDR1 is MDHEN, CDR2 SYDVKM. This CDR3 is CASSPGQGSTQPQHF. CDR3 DNA sequence: TGTGCCAGCAGCCCGGGACAGGGTTCCACCCAGCCCCAGCATTTT.

The rearrangement uses TRBV9 and TRBJ1-4; TRBD1 agrees at 8 bases. The CDR3 contains 16 residues. J was trimmed by 4 bases and V by 2 bases; bases with no gene match: 7. The germline V gene has CDR1 SGDLS and CDR2 YYNGEE. CDR3 sequence reads: CASSVEGTGINEKLFF. DNA for the CDR3: TGTGCCAGCAGCGTGGAGGGGACAGGCATTAATGAAAAACTGTTTTTT.

This chain uses TRBV28 with TRBJ2-7, with D perhaps TRBD1 (5 bases). Germline lookup yields CDR1 MDHEN and CDR2 SYDVKM. The CDR3 is made up of 13 amino acids. Trimming took 1 base from V and 6 from J, leaving 10 bases between them. This chain's CDR3 is CASSLSGLGEQYF. CDR3 DNA: TGTGCCAGCAGTTTATCAGGGTTGGGCGAGCAGTACTTC.

This clone has a single count. The chain has TRBV10-3 and TRBJ2-7, with 9 positions matching TRBD2. V shed 6 bases and J 1 base; nucleotides not matched to a gene: 7. CDR3 length: 15 amino acids. The germline gives CDR1 ENHRY, CDR2 SYGVKD. The CDR3 DNA is TGTGCCATCAGATCTAGCGGGACGACGTCCTACGAGCAGTACTTC. Its translation: CAIRSSGTTSYEQYF.